Presented here are 18 T cell receptor beta chains from one specimen sequenced in a study of identical twins. TCRdb passed the 5' RACE reads through MiXCR, listing each CDR3 protein once. Of about 890,000 distinct CDR3 sequences in the sample, roughly an eighth were seen once. The data also belong to a second study, concerning yellow fever vaccine responses in identical twins.

Sequencing input: PBMCs. These receptors all stem from a woman aged 18-30 years in good health.

This chain links TRBV24-1 with TRBJ2-3, with TRBD2 identical over 10 bases. Germline-derived CDR1 and CDR2 are KGHDR and SFDVKD. Losses at the gene ends were 0 bases for V and 6 bases for J; bases not matched to a gene: 5. This CDR3 spans 16 amino acids. The CDR3 here is CATSDLRAGGEDTQYF. DNA for the CDR3: TGTGCCACCAGTGATTTGCGAGCGGGAGGGGAGGATACGCAGTATTTT.

Comments on this clonotype: The junction departs from germline at one end; a sequencing error may be responsible. This sequence joins TRBV6-1 and TRBJ2-7; 8 bases are shared with TRBD2. Germline lookup yields CDR1 MNHNS and CDR2 SASEGT. The CDR3 extends over 14 amino acids. CDR3 loop: CASTSGSPPYEQHF. The CDR3 bases are TGTGCCAGCACCAGCGGGAGCCCACCCTACGAGCAGCACTTC.

The J gene is TRBJ2-1, the V gene TRBV5-1, with D possibly called TRBD1 or TRBD2 (5 bases each). Deletions cut 4 bases from V and 0 bases from J, with 14 bases between. This CDR3 is 16 amino acids long. Germline V gene sequence: CDR1 SGHRS, CDR2 YFSETQ. CDR3 sequence (DNA): TGCGCCAGCAGCCCGCTACTTGGGGGCTCCTACAATGAGCAGTTCTTC. This gives the protein CASSPLLGGSYNEQFF.

This clonotype has just a few counts. V and J are TRBV20-1 and TRBJ2-3, with 14 bases matching TRBD2. V was pared by 3 bases and J by 0 bases, with 5 bases of the junction left unmatched. CDR3 size: 17 residues. Germline CDR1 is DFQATT and CDR2 is SNEGSKA (reference sequence). CDR3 amino acids: CSASPGTSGGSTDTQYF. CDR3 DNA: TGCAGTGCTAGCCCCGGGACTAGCGGGGGTAGCACAGATACGCAGTATTTT.

This clonotype was observed a few times. The chain uses TRBV3-1 and TRBJ1-1, with 10 positions matching TRBD1. Germline loops: CDR1 LGHDT, CDR2 YNNKEL (reference sequence). CDR3 size: 15 residues. Germline trimming cut 5 bases from V and 5 bases from J; bases unmatched to any gene: 8. The CDR3 reads CASSSWTGGRTEAFF. CDR3 DNA: TGTGCCAGCAGCTCATGGACAGGGGGTCGGACTGAAGCTTTCTTT.

The rearrangement joins TRBV9 to TRBJ2-2; 9 positions match TRBD2. This CDR3 has 17 amino acids. CDR1 is SGDLS and CDR2 is YYNGEE in the germline V gene. The ends lost 1 base at V and 1 base at J; junction bases unmatched: 5. CDR3 coding DNA: TGTGCCAGCAGCGTACAGGGACTAGCTGGGAACACCGGGGAGCTGTTTTTT. This codes for CASSVQGLAGNTGELFF.

This chain links TRBV5-1 with TRBJ1-1; a weak D match, TRBD1 (5 bases). CDR1 is SGHRS and CDR2 is YFSETQ in the germline V gene. Trimming left V 0 bases short and J 1 base short, with 13 bases between. The CDR3 totals 16 residues. The CDR3 DNA follows: TGCGCCAGCAGCTTGGGGGGCCAAATTGGGAACACTGAAGCTTTCTTT. Translated, it gives CASSLGGQIGNTEAFF.

This clonotype appeared once. One end of the junction varies from germline; a read error may be responsible. The J gene is TRBJ2-1, the V gene TRBV12-3 or TRBV12-4, with 13 bases that match TRBD2. The CDR3 has 18 amino acids. This CDR3 reads CTSSLRTSGSSAYNEQFF. Here the CDR3 DNA reads TGTACCAGCAGTCTACGGACTAGCGGGAGTAGCGCCTACAATGAGCAGTTCTTC.

J is TRBJ2-1 and V is TRBV5-5; TRBD2 agrees at 7 bases. Germline trimming cut 10 bases from V and 1 base from J; bases unmatched to any gene: 5. Germline lookup yields CDR1 SGHKS and CDR2 YYEKEE (reference sequence). There are 13 residues in the CDR3. DNA of the CDR3: TGTGCCGGGGCTAGCGGTTCCTACAATGAGCAGTTCTTC. Its protein product is CAGASGSYNEQFF.

There are many counts of this clonotype. The chain links TRBV5-1 to TRBJ2-3; 9 bases map to TRBD1. The CDR3 length is 15 residues. Germline V gives CDR1 SGHRS, CDR2 YFSETQ. J was trimmed by 2 bases and V by 4 bases; bases with no gene match: 5. CDR3 coding DNA: TGCGCCAGCAGCCAGGGACAGGGCGCCACAGATACGCAGTATTTT. Residues: CASSQGQGATDTQYF.

This rearrangement joins TRBV6-1 to TRBJ1-2, with D unclear. This CDR3 has 12 amino acids. Trimming removed 4 bases from V and 3 bases from J, with 6 bases in between. CDR1 and CDR2 from the germline V gene are MNHNS and SASEGT. The CDR3 region is CASSVLDYGYTF. The CDR3 DNA reads TGTGCCAGCAGTGTACTGGACTATGGCTACACCTTC.

The sample holds a few counts of this clonotype. This rearrangement joins TRBV2 to TRBJ2-4; 8 bases match TRBD1. Unmatched junction bases numbered 8, after V lost 2 bases and J lost 2 bases. Germline CDR1 and CDR2: SNHLY and FYNNEI. This CDR3 spans 17 amino acids. CDR3 sequence: CASSERAGGVSKNIQYF. For the CDR3, the DNA is TGTGCCAGCAGTGAAAGGGCAGGGGGCGTCTCCAAAAACATTCAGTACTTC.

This rearrangement joins TRBV4-1 to TRBJ1-1; TRBD1 is a possible D gene (5 bases). Between the trimmed V and J ends, which lost 1 base and 4 bases, there was a span of 10 bases. Germline V CDR1 and CDR2: MGHRA, YSYEKL. The CDR3 covers 14 residues. CDR3 coding DNA: TGCGCCAGCAGCCAAGTTACAGGATCCACTGAAGCTTTCTTT. It specifies CASSQVTGSTEAFF.

This clonotype turned up a few times. The chain recombines TRBV7-9 with TRBJ2-7; the D gene is possibly TRBD1 (5 bases). Germline values: CDR1 SEHNR, CDR2 FQNEAQ (reference sequence). The length of the CDR3 is 15 residues. Deletions cut 1 base from V and 3 bases from J, with 13 bases between. Written as DNA, the CDR3 is TGTGCCAGCAGCTTAGATAGGGAAAGGGGCTACGAGCAGTACTTC. Translated: CASSLDRERGYEQYF.

The sample holds a few counts of this clonotype. The genes are TRBV20-1 and TRBJ2-5; 10 bases map to TRBD1. The CDR3 totals 14 residues. The germline gives CDR1 DFQATT, CDR2 SNEGSKA (reference sequence). After removal of 3 bases from V and 4 bases from J, the junction contained 5 bases not matched to a gene. DNA of the CDR3: TGCAGTGCTAGGGGACAGGGGAATAGAGAGACCCAGTACTTC. It encodes CSARGQGNRETQYF.

There are a few counts of this clonotype. The CDR3, as DNA: TGTGCCAGCAGCCCAAAAGGGGCCCCGTCGACAGATACGCAGTATTTT. Its protein product is CASSPKGAPSTDTQYF. This chain uses TRBV9 with TRBJ2-3, with D tentatively TRBD1 (5 bases). This CDR3 contains 16 residues. Germline V lookup: CDR1 SGDLS, CDR2 YYNGEE. The V gene lost 4 bases and the J gene lost 3 bases, with 18 bases spanning the gap.

This clonotype was detected a few times. The rearrangement uses TRBV2 and TRBJ2-1; D may be TRBD1 (6 bases). CDR3 length equals 15 residues. V was shortened by 6 bases and J by 4 bases, with 16 bases between the two germline ends. Germline V gene sequence: CDR1 SNHLY, CDR2 FYNNEI. CDR3 protein: CASSQGSTRYNEQFF. As DNA, the CDR3 is TGTGCCAGCAGCCAGGGGTCGACGAGATACAATGAGCAGTTCTTC. Combining the CDR3 with reference TRBV2 and TRBJ2-1 gives the whole variable domain EPEVTQTPSHQVTQMGQEVILRCVPISNHLYFYWYRQILGQKVEFLVSFYNNEISEKSEIFDDQFSVERPDGSNFTLKIRSTKLEDSAMYFCASSQGSTRYNEQFFGPGTRLTVL.

This clonotype was detected ten times or more. V is TRBV4-1 and J is TRBJ1-5; D might be TRBD1 (5 bases). The germline gives CDR1 MGHRA, CDR2 YSYEKL. V was trimmed by 1 base and J by 4 bases, leaving 11 bases between them. CDR3 length: 15 residues. The DNA for the CDR3 is TGCGCCAGCAGCCAAGGAAGAGGGGTGAATCAGCCCCAGCATTTT. It is translated as CASSQGRGVNQPQHF.